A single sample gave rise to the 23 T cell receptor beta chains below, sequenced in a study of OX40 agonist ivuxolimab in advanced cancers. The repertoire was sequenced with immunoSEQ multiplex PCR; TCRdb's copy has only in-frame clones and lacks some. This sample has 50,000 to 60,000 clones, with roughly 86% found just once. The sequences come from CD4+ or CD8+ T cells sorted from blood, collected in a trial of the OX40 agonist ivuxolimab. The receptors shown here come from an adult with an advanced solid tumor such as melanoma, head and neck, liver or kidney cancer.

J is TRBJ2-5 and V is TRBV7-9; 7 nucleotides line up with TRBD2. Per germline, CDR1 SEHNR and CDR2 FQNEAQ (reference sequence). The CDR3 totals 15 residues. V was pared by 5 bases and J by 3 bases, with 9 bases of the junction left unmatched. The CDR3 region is CASSLLRGGEETQYF. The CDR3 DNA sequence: TGTGCCAGCAGCCTCTTACGTGGGGGGGAAGAGACCCAGTACTTC.

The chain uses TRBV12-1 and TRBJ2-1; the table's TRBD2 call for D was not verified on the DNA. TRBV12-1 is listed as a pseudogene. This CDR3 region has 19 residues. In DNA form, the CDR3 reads TGTGCCAGCAGCTTTATGGGTGTGGCCATGCTAGCGGCCTACAATGAGCAGTTCTTC. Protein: CASSFMGVAMLAAYNEQFF.

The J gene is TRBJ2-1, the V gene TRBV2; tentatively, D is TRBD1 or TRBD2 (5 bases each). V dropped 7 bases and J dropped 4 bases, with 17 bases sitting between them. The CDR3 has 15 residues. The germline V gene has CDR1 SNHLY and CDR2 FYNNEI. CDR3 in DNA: TGTGCCAGCAATCTCCAAGGGACGGGATACAATGAGCAGTTCTTC. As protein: CASNLQGTGYNEQFF.

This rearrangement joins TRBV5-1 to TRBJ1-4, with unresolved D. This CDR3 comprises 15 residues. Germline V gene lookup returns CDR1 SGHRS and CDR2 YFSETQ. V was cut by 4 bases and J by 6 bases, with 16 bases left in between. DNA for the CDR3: TGCGCCAGCAGCCTTGTGGATCCGGCGTATGAAAAACTGTTTTTT. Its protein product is CASSLVDPAYEKLFF.

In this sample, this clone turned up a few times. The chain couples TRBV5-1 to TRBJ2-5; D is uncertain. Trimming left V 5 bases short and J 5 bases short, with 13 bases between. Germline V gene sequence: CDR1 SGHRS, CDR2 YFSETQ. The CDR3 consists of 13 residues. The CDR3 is CASSIGSMETQYF. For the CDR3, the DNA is TGCGCCAGCAGTATTGGATCGATGGAGACCCAGTACTTC.

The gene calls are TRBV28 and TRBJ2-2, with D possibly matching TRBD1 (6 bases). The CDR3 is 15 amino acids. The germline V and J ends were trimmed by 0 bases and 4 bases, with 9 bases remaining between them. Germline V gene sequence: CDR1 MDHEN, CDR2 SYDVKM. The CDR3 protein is CASSLWDRSTGELFF. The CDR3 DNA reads TGTGCCAGCAGTTTATGGGACAGAAGCACCGGGGAGCTGTTTTTT.

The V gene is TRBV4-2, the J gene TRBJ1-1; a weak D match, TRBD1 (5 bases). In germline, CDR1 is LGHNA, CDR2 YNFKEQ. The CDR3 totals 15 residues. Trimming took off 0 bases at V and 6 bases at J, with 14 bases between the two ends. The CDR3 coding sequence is TGTGCCAGCAGCCAAGATCCCGGGGGATGGGCTGAAGCTTTCTTT. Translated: CASSQDPGGWAEAFF.

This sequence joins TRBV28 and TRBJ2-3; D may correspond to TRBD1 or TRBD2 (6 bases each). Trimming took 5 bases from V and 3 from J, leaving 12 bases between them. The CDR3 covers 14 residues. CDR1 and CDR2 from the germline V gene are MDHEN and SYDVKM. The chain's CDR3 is CASSDRGTTDTQYF. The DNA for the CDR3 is TGTGCCAGCAGTGACCGGGGGACAACAGATACGCAGTATTTT.

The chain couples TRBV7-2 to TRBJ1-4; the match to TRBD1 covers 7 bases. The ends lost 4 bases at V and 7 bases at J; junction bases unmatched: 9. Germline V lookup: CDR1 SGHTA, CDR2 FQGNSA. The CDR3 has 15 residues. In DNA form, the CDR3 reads TGTGCCAGCAGCTCACAGGGGCAGACTGGTGAAAAACTGTTTTTT. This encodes CASSSQGQTGEKLFF. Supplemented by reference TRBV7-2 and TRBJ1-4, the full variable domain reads GAGVSQSPSNKVTEKGKDVELRCDPISGHTALYWYRQSLGQGLEFLIYFQGNSAPDKSGLPSDRFSAERTGGSVSTLTIQRTQQEDSAVYLCASSSQGQTGEKLFFGSGTQLSVL.

CDR3 bases: TGTGCCAGCAGGCCTAGACTAGCGGGAGCGGAAGAGCAGTACTTC. Its protein is CASRPRLAGAEEQYF. V usage is TRBV5-4 and J usage is TRBJ2-7, with 12 bases matching TRBD2. The V gene's germline CDR1 is SGHNT and CDR2 YYREEE (reference sequence). CDR3 size: 15 residues. The V gene end was trimmed by 5 bases and the J gene end by 7 bases; junction bases not matched to a gene: 10.

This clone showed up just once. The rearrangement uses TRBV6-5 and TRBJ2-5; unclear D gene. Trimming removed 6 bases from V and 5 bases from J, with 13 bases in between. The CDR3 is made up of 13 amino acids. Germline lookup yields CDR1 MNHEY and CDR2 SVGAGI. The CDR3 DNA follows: TGTGCCAGCAGACGTACCTCCGGCGAGACCCAGTACTTC. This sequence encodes CASRRTSGETQYF.

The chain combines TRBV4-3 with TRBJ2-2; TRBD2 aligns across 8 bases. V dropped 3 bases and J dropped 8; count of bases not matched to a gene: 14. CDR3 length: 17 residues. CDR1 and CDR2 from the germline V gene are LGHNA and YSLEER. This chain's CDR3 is CASSHLAGRDTSGELFF. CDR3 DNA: TGCGCCAGCAGCCACTTAGCGGGAAGGGATACCTCGGGGGAGCTGTTTTTT.

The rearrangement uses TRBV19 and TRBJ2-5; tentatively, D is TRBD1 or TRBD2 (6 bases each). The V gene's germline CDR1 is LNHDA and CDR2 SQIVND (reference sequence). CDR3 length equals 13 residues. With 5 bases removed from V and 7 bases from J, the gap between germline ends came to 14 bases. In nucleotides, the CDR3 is TGTGCCAGTAGTCCGCCGGGGGCGGGGACCCAGTACTTC. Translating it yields CASSPPGAGTQYF.

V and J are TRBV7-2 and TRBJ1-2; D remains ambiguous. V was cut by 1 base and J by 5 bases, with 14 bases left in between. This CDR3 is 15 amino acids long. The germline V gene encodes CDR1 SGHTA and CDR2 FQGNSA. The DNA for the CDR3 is TGTGCCAGCAGCTTAGAACGCAGACCCTTATATGGCTACACCTTC. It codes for CASSLERRPLYGYTF.

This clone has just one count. The CDR3 DNA follows: TGTGCCAGCAGCTTCAGGGGCAGGGAGTGGGATGAGCAGTTCTTC. Encoded protein: CASSFRGREWDEQFF. The chain couples TRBV7-8 to TRBJ2-1; TRBD1 is a possible D gene (6 bases). Per the germline V gene, CDR1 is SGHVS and CDR2 is FQNEAQ. The CDR3 loop spans 15 amino acids. The V and J ends lost 3 bases and 8 bases respectively, with 17 bases between them.

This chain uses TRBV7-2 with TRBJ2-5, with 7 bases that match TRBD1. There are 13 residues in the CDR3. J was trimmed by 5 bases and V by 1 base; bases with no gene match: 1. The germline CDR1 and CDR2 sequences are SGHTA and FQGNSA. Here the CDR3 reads CASSLDRGETQYF. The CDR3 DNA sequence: TGTGCCAGCAGCTTAGACAGGGGTGAGACCCAGTACTTC.

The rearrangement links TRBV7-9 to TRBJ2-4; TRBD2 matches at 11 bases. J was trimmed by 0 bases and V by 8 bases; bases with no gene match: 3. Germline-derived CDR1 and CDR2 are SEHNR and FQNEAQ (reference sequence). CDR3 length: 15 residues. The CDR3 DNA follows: TGTGCCAGCGCACTAGCGGGAGTAGCCAAAAACATTCAGTACTTC. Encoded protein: CASALAGVAKNIQYF.

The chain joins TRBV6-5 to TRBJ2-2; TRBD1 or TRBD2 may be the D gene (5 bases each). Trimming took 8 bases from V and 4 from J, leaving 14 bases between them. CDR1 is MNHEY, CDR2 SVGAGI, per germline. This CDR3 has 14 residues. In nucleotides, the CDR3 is TGTGCCAGCTCCCGGGACCGACTCACCGGGGAGCTGTTTTTT. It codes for CASSRDRLTGELFF.

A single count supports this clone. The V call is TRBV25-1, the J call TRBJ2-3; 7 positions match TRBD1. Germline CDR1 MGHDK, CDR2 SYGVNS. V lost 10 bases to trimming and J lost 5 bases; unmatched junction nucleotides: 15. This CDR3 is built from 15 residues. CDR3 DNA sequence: TGTGCCACCTCACCGAAACAGGGGCCCGAAGATACGCAGTATTTT. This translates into CATSPKQGPEDTQYF.

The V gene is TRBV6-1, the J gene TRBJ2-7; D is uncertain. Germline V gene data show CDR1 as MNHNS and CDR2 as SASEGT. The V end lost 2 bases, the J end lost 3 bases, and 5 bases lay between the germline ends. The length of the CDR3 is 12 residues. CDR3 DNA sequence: TGTGCCAGCAGTGAATCCAACTACGAGCAGTACTTC. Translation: CASSESNYEQYF.

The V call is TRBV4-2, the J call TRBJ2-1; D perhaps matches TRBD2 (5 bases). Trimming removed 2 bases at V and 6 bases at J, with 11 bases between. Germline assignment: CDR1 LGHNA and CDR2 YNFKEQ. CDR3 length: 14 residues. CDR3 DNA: TGTGCCAGCAGCCAACTGAACGGGGTCAATGAGCAGTTCTTC. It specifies CASSQLNGVNEQFF.

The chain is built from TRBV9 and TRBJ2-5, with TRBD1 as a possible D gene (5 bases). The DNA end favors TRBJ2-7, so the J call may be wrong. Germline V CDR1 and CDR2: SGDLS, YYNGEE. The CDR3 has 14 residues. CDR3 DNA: TGTGCCAGCAGCCCCCAGGGCGCCTCCTACGAGCAGTACTTC. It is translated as CASSPQGASYEQYF.

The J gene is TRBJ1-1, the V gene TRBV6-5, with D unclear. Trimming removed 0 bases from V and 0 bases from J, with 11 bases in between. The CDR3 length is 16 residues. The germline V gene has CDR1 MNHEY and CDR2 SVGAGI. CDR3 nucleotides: TGTGCCAGCAGTTACTCGTCTTTAAGGGTGAACACTGAAGCTTTCTTT. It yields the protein CASSYSSLRVNTEAFF.